This record covers a single T cell receptor beta chain. As yet, its antigen is unknown. A clone one base away is much larger, so this may be a read error. TCRdb re-called the PCR reads through MiXCR. The table has tens of thousands of clones, approximately 15% seen once; the top ten hold 20% to 25%. These data come from a study of metastatic and nonmetastatic thyroid tumors. Study in general: Across blood and tumor or nodule tissue, repertoires from malignant and benign thyroid patients were compared with one another.

Study-wide findings and caveats: Across blood and tumor, TCR beta diversity in malignant thyroid tumors was reportedly significantly higher than in benign nodules.

This CDR3 is built from 15 residues. The V gene's germline CDR1 is KGHSH and CDR2 LQKENI. Trimming left V 5 bases short and J 1 base short, with 14 bases between. Thyroid surgery had not been preceded by any treatment in any patient. The receptor was isolated from a female donor with papillary thyroid cancer or a benign thyroid nodule (not recorded which). Some clones in this sample may be carry-over from other donors' samples. Source material: blood. The rearrangement uses TRBV18 and TRBJ1-1; D gene uncertain. In DNA form, the CDR3 reads TGTGCCAGCTCATCAGAAGGTAATCCGAACACTGAAGCTTTCTTT. This codes for CASSSEGNPNTEAFF.